Listed below are T cell receptor beta chains from one sample, sequenced in a study of T-cell memory formation after mild COVID-19. TCRdb redid the calling of the 5' RACE reads with MiXCR, one entry per CDR3 protein. The table includes approximately 560,000 distinct CDR3 sequences, around 15% detected once. Specimen: PBMCs or a T cell subset sorted from them (not recorded which). These receptors were collected from an adult woman who had mild COVID-19 (a few samples of this study predate the infection). Cell type and time point are not known. The CDR3 runs from the conserved cysteine through the conserved F or W. Fields, in order: J gene, V gene, CDR3 protein.

j_call: TRBJ2-6
v_call: TRBV12-3/TRBV12-4
cdr3_aa: CASRTNDYNSGANVLTF

j_call: TRBJ2-7
v_call: TRBV4-3
cdr3_aa: CASSQDRASGSYEQYF

j_call: TRBJ1-1
v_call: TRBV7-8
cdr3_aa: CASSPREGNTEAFF

j_call: TRBJ2-7
v_call: TRBV5-1
cdr3_aa: CASSLGVGQYF

j_call: TRBJ1-1
v_call: TRBV6-2/TRBV6-3
cdr3_aa: CASSQREGGTEAFF

j_call: TRBJ1-1
v_call: TRBV4-2
cdr3_aa: CASRIGLQGGTEAFF

j_call: TRBJ2-2
v_call: TRBV5-1
cdr3_aa: CASSLEGGRPPGELFF

j_call: TRBJ2-7
v_call: TRBV27
cdr3_aa: CASLTRTGASYEQYF

j_call: TRBJ2-5
v_call: TRBV4-2
cdr3_aa: CASSPSDQETQYF

j_call: TRBJ1-3
v_call: TRBV11-2
cdr3_aa: CASSLGGSGQGFGYTIYF

j_call: TRBJ1-5
v_call: TRBV24-1
cdr3_aa: CATSDPLAGDQPQHF

j_call: TRBJ1-5
v_call: TRBV20-1
cdr3_aa: CSAGELERGGQPQHF

j_call: TRBJ2-1
v_call: TRBV5-5
cdr3_aa: CASRPGGGDEQFF

j_call: TRBJ1-1
v_call: TRBV29-1
cdr3_aa: CSVEAGTNTEAFF

j_call: TRBJ2-7
v_call: TRBV19
cdr3_aa: CASSPGVASVYEQYF

j_call: TRBJ1-2
v_call: TRBV29-1
cdr3_aa: CSVGFHYGYTF

j_call: TRBJ1-2
v_call: TRBV7-9
cdr3_aa: CASSSSGQGGYGYTF

j_call: TRBJ1-2
v_call: TRBV12-3/TRBV12-4
cdr3_aa: CASSYSLRSFNYGYTF

j_call: TRBJ2-7
v_call: TRBV12-3/TRBV12-4
cdr3_aa: CASSLLVGPAYEQYF

j_call: TRBJ1-1
v_call: TRBV6-2/TRBV6-3
cdr3_aa: CASSYSERNTEAFF

j_call: TRBJ1-2
v_call: TRBV12-3/TRBV12-4
cdr3_aa: CASSPGPPNYGYTF

j_call: TRBJ2-7
v_call: TRBV6-5
cdr3_aa: CASSPRDGKREQYF

j_call: TRBJ2-3
v_call: TRBV13
cdr3_aa: CASSLLAGAKDTQYF

j_call: TRBJ2-1
v_call: TRBV7-9
cdr3_aa: CAGSSGSDEQFF

j_call: TRBJ1-3
v_call: TRBV5-1
cdr3_aa: CASSSQGTVSGNTIYF

j_call: TRBJ1-1
v_call: TRBV5-1
cdr3_aa: CASSSRGVETEAFF

j_call: TRBJ2-1
v_call: TRBV20-1
cdr3_aa: CSARHPPDSGSYNEQFF

j_call: TRBJ2-2
v_call: TRBV5-1
cdr3_aa: CASSFRSRGTGELFF

j_call: TRBJ2-1
v_call: TRBV18
cdr3_aa: CASSPPSLSYNEQFF

j_call: TRBJ1-1
v_call: TRBV5-1
cdr3_aa: CASSSSFSRMNTEAFF

j_call: TRBJ2-6
v_call: TRBV27
cdr3_aa: CASGRIRESGANVLTF

j_call: TRBJ2-7
v_call: TRBV5-4
cdr3_aa: CASSPAAGGTTGYEQYF

j_call: TRBJ2-1
v_call: TRBV5-1
cdr3_aa: CASSSLSGEVYNEQFF

j_call: TRBJ2-1
v_call: TRBV4-1
cdr3_aa: CASSQDDAFEQFF

j_call: TRBJ2-7
v_call: TRBV6-4
cdr3_aa: CASSAFMNYEQYF